This TCR beta chain was recovered during a study of cytomegalovirus exposure and HLA in healthy donors. Broader study findings: In a later analysis, TCR beta V- and J-gene trimming showed a link to a missense DCLRE1C variant. Reportedly, TCR beta sequences accurately predicted HLA-A and HLA-B alleles in most subjects. The availability of immune exposure information extended only to CMV serostatus.

The PCR used 60 Vbeta and 13 Jbeta primers. Produced via immunoSEQ multiplex PCR; TCRdb's table is partial and in-frame only. The sample carries some 38,000 clones, 45% to 55% recorded once. This clone was recorded a few times. Antigen unknown. Trimming took 6 bases from V and 14 from J; bases not matched to a gene: 5. Germline V lookup: CDR1 SGHVS, CDR2 FQNEAQ. This CDR3 spans 11 amino acids. The sequenced material came from PBMCs. The rearrangement uses TRBV7-8 and TRBJ1-3, with 9 bases that match TRBD1. This clonotype originated in a woman between 35 and 50 years old in good health and CMV-seropositive. The CDR3 sequence is CASSRQGGLYF. The CDR3 DNA reads TGTGCCAGCAGTCGACAGGGGGGCCTATATTTT. Variable domain in full (rest from reference TRBV7-8 and TRBJ1-3): GAGVSQSPRYKVAKRGQDVALRCDPISGHVSLFWYQQALGQGPEFLTYFQNEAQLDKSGLPSDRFFAERPEGSVSTLKIQRTQQEDSAVYLCASSRQGGLYFGEGSWLTVV.